These T cell receptor beta chains were read from a single sample in a study of OX40 agonist ivuxolimab in advanced cancers. The table came from immunoSEQ multiplex PCR; TCRdb's copy has only in-frame clones and leaves some out. The sample lists fewer than 85,000 clones; approximately 90% were seen once. This specimen was CD4+ or CD8+ T cells sorted from blood, taken in a trial of the OX40 agonist ivuxolimab. The receptors were sampled from an adult with an advanced solid tumor such as melanoma, head and neck, liver or kidney cancer. The CDR3 runs from the conserved cysteine through the conserved F or W. The order of the fields is J gene, clone size, D gene, V gene, CDR3 DNA, CDR3 protein. D genes are given only for firm matches. Rows give clone size only sometimes, using once, few, many, or a class for an expanded clone.

TRBJ1-3,NA,NA,TRBV19,TGTGCCAGTAGTATACAGGGACCCGGAAACACCATATATTTT,CASSIQGPGNTIYF
TRBJ1-2,once,NA,TRBV5-4,TGTGCCAGCAGCTTGGGGGGACGGACCACATATGGCTACACCTTC,CASSLGGRTTYGYTF
TRBJ1-2,NA,NA,TRBV2,TGTGCCAGCAGAGACAATAACTATGGCTACACCTTC,CASRDNNYGYTF
TRBJ1-1,NA,TRBD1,TRBV5-1,TGCGCCAGCAGCCCTCGACAGGGGGCGGCCACTGAAGCTTTCTTT,CASSPRQGAATEAFF
TRBJ1-2,NA,NA,TRBV30,TGTGCCTGGAGTAGTCCGGGTCAGTATAATTATGGCTACACCTTC,CAWSSPGQYNYGYTF
TRBJ1-4,NA,NA,TRBV6-5,TGTGCCACCCAAGGCCACGCAACTAATGAAAAACTGTTTTTT,CATQGHATNEKLFF
TRBJ2-3,NA,TRBD1,TRBV30,TGTGCCTGGAGTCTGTACAGGGGGAGTACAGATACGCAGTATTTT,CAWSLYRGSTDTQYF
TRBJ1-2,NA,TRBD1,TRBV19,TGTGCCAGTAGTATAGAGACAGGGGGCCTTGGCTACACCTTC,CASSIETGGLGYTF
TRBJ2-1,NA,NA,TRBV2,TGTGCCAGCAGTCCCGACTGGGCCCGTAGCTCCTACAATGAGCAGTTCTTC,CASSPDWARSSYNEQFF
TRBJ2-7,NA,NA,TRBV5-1,TGCGCCAGCAGCTTGGCCTCGCTGACACTCTACGAGCAGTACTTC,CASSLASLTLYEQYF
TRBJ2-5,NA,NA,TRBV5-6,TGTGCCAGCAGCTTGGGGGTAACCCAAGAGACCCAGTACTTC,CASSLGVTQETQYF